This TCR beta chain was obtained from a study of blood T cell repertoires in COVID-19. Profiling relied on immunoSEQ multiplex PCR, and the TCRdb table lists in-frame clones only, not all of them. The data show 200,000 to 300,000 clones, roughly 87% seen once. The germline V and J ends were trimmed by 7 bases and 7 bases, with 22 bases remaining between them. The CDR3 has 15 amino acids. From germline, CDR1 is LGHNT and CDR2 FRNRAP. This clone was detected once. The source is a man aged 55 to 69 who had recovered from COVID-19. Sequenced material: peripheral blood. This rearrangement joins TRBV12-5 to TRBJ2-5, with D possibly TRBD1 on 6 matching bases. The CDR3 sequence is CASAEGTPPRGTQYF. The CDR3 DNA is TGTGCTAGTGCCGAAGGGACACCCCCAAGGGGGACCCAGTACTTC.